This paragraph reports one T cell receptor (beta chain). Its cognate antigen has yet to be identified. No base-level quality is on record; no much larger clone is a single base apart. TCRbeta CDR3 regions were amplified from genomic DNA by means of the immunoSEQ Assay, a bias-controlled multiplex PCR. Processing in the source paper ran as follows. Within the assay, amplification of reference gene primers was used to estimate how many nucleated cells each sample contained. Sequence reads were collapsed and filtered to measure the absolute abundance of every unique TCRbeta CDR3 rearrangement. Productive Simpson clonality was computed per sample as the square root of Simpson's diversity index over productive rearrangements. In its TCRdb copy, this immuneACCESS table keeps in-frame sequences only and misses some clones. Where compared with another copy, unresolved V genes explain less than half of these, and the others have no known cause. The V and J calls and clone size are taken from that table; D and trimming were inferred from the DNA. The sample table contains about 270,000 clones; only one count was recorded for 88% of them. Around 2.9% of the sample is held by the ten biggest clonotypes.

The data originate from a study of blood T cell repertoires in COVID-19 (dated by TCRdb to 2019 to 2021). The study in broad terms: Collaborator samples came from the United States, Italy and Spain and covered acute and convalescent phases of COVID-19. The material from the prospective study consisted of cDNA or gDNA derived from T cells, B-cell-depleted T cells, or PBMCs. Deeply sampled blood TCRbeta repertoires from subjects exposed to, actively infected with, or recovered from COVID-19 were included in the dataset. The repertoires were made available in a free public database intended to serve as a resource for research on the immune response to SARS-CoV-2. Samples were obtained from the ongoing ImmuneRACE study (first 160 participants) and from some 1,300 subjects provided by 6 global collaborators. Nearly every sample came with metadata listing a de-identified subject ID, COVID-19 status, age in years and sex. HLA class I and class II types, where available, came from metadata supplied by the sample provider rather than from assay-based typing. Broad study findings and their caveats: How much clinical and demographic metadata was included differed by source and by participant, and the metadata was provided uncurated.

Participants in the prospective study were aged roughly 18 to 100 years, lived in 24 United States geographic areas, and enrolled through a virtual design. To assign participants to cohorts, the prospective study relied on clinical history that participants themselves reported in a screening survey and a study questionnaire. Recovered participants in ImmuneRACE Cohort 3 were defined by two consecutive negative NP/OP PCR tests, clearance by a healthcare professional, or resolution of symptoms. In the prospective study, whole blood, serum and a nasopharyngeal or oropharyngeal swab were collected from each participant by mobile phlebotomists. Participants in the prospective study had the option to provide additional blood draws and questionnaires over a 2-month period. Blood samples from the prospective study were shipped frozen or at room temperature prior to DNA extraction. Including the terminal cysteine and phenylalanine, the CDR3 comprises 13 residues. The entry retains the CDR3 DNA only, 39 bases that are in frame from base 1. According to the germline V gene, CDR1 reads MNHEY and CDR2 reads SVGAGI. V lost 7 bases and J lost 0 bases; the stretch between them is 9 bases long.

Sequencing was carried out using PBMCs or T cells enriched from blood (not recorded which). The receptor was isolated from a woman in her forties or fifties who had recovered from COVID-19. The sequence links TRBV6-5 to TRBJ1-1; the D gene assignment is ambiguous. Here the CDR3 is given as CASKLPMNTEAFF. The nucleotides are TGTGCCAGCAAACTGCCGATGAACACTGAAGCTTTCTTT.